This T cell receptor beta chain was obtained from a study of cytomegalovirus exposure and HLA in healthy donors. Turning to the study itself: There were more than 350 genotyped donors. Of these, roughly 80% fell in the genetic ancestry cluster associated with self-reported Caucasian donors. Notes on the study in general: Later analysis identified a missense DCLRE1C variant that was linked to TCR beta V- and J-gene trimming.

The PCR had 60 Vbeta and 13 Jbeta primers. Assay: immunoSEQ multiplex PCR; the TCRdb copy retains only in-frame clones and omits some. Of more than 150,000 clones listed, 65% to 85% are singletons. This CDR3 comprises 15 residues. Germline loops: CDR1 LNHNV, CDR2 YYDKDF (reference sequence). About this clone itself: Its antigen is unidentified.

The sequenced sample was PBMCs. This sequence joins TRBV15 and TRBJ2-5; TRBD2 is a possible D gene (5 bases). The DNA end favors TRBJ2-7, so the J call may be wrong. This TCR was recovered from a woman in her 30s in good health and CMV-seropositive. The DNA of the CDR3 is TGTGCCACCAGCAGAGAGCGCAGGACTGCCTACGAGCAGTACTTC. It is translated as CATSRERRTAYEQYF.